This T cell receptor beta chain was found in a study of technical replicates of blood from four donors. The V and J ends lost 4 bases and 6 bases, in that order; junction bases with no gene match: 6. CDR3 length equals 15 residues. The V gene's germline CDR1 is SSHAT and CDR2 FNYEAQ (reference sequence). Sequenced by immunoSEQ multiplex PCR; TCRdb stores in-frame clones only, minus some. The sample records over 50,000 clones, around 87% being singletons. Material: PBMCs. This clonotype was obtained from a human donor in good health. Some clones in this sample may be carry-over from other donors' samples. The chain combines TRBV7-7 with TRBJ2-1; 10 nucleotides match TRBD1. CDR3 coding DNA: TGTGCCAGCAGCTACGGGACAGGGGCGACCAATGAGCAGTTCTTC. Residues: CASSYGTGATNEQFF. Filled out from reference TRBV7-7 and TRBJ2-1, the complete variable domain reads GAGVSQSPRYKVTKRGQDVTLRCDPISSHATLYWYQQALGQGPEFLTYFNYEAQPDKSGLPSDRFSAERPEGSISTLTIQRTEQRDSAMYRCASSYGTGATNEQFFGPGTRLTVL.